This TCR beta chain is drawn from a study of T cells in Graves' hyperthyroidism and ophthalmopathy. As for the study in general: Blood from the periphery was taken at initial diagnosis, before any treatment.

Patients aged 18 to 65 with hyperthyroidism were newly diagnosed, with duration under 2 months. This clonotype was counted ten times or more. TCR beta CDR3 region amplification was performed from RNA transcripts. First-round RT-PCR with HTBI primers amplified the TCR CDR3 region. TCRdb re-called the multiplex PCR reads through MiXCR, storing one row per CDR3 protein. The table has about 590,000 distinct CDR3 sequences, around 14% seen once; the top ten hold under 8%. The TCR comes from a woman aged 25 to 45 with Graves' hyperthyroidism. The sample taken for sequencing was blood.

CDR3 protein: CASTDSRAGANVLTF. The CDR3 DNA reads TGTGCCAGCACCGACTCAAGGGCCGGGGCCAACGTCCTGACTTTC. The gene calls are TRBV6-1 and TRBJ2-6; D unclear. V was trimmed by 7 bases and J by 4 bases, leaving 14 bases between them. CDR1 and CDR2 from the germline V gene are MNHNS and SASEGT. The CDR3 runs to 15 residues.